The rows below give T cell receptor beta chains drawn from one sample of a study of stem cell transplantation in POMP-related autoinflammatory disease. TCRdb's table, derived via immunoSEQ multiplex PCR, lists solely in-frame clones and lacks some. The table includes about 26,000 clones, about 81% detected once. Sequenced material: CD4+ T cells from PBMCs, taken before stem cell transplantation. These receptor sequences come from a human donor with POMP-related autoinflammation and immune dysregulation (PRAID). Both conserved end residues are part of each CDR3. The D gene is left open where the match is weak. The size entry is marked missing in some rows and otherwise reads once, few, many or a size class.

DNA | CDR3 | V | D | size | J
TGCATAGTTCGGGGGATGGGAAAACTGTTTTTT | CIVRGMGKLFF | TRBV20-1 | . | . | TRBJ1-4
TGTGCCAGCAGTTACTCGGAGGGCAATCAGCCCCAGCATTTT | CASSYSEGNQPQHF | TRBV6-6 | . | . | TRBJ1-5
TGTGCCAGCAGCTGGGGGACAGCCTCGGAAGTGGATACGCAGTATTTT | CASSWGTASEVDTQYF | TRBV11-2 | TRBD1 | . | TRBJ2-3
TGTGCCAGCAGCTTAAGTGGCCAAGGGAATGAAAAACTGTTTTTT | CASSLSGQGNEKLFF | TRBV5-8 | . | . | TRBJ1-4
TGTGCCAGCTCACCAGCAGGGCTGAACACTGAAGCTTTCTTT | CASSPAGLNTEAFF | TRBV18 | . | . | TRBJ1-1
TGCGCCAGCGGGCAGGGGACTAACTATGGCTACACCTTC | CASGQGTNYGYTF | TRBV5-1 | . | . | TRBJ1-2
TGCAGCGTTCACCCCCACCAAGAGACCCAGTACTTC | CSVHPHQETQYF | TRBV29-1 | . | . | TRBJ2-5
TGCGCCAGCAGCTTAGTAAACAGGGGGCGGCGGACTGAAGCTTTCTTT | CASSLVNRGRRTEAFF | TRBV5-1 | TRBD1 | . | TRBJ1-1
TGTGCCAGCTCCGGGACAGGTTATAGCAATCAGCCCCAGCATTTT | CASSGTGYSNQPQHF | TRBV28 | TRBD1 | . | TRBJ1-5
TGTGCCAGCAGCCCGGGGCAGGGGGATTATGGCTACACCTTC | CASSPGQGDYGYTF | TRBV5-8 | TRBD1 | . | TRBJ1-2
TGTGCCAGCAGTTTATCCACTCTCTCCGAAAACATTCAGTACTTC | CASSLSTLSENIQYF | TRBV27 | . | once | TRBJ2-4
TGTGCCAGCAGCGCCGGGACGATGCGGGAGTGGAGCTATGGCTACACCTTC | CASSAGTMREWSYGYTF | TRBV9 | . | . | TRBJ1-2
TGCGCCATCCCTCGGGTGGCGGGGGACGATGAGCAGTTCTTC | CAIPRVAGDDEQFF | TRBV10-1 | TRBD2 | . | TRBJ2-1
TGTGCCAGCAGCTCGGGACAGAAAGAGACCCAGTACTTC | CASSSGQKETQYF | TRBV11-3 | TRBD1 | once | TRBJ2-5
TGTGCCAGCAGTCGTGGACCTTTGACTACTAGCGGGAGGCAGCGGGAGCAGTACTTC | CASSRGPLTTSGRQREQYF | TRBV28 | TRBD2 | . | TRBJ2-7
TGTGCCAGTAGTATGGTAGTAGCGGAGTACAATGAGCAGTTCTTC | CASSMVVAEYNEQFF | TRBV19 | . | . | TRBJ2-1